This T cell receptor (beta chain) came from a study of CXCR3-negative and CXCR3-positive naive CD8 T cells. The V gene's germline CDR1 is MDHEN and CDR2 SYDVKM. CDR3 length: 15 residues. On this clonotype itself: Its antigen is not known.

The TRB libraries of cDNA were built by UMI-labeled 5' RACE. TCRdb reworked the 5' RACE reads into one entry per CDR3 protein, no DNA. The table for this sample gives roughly 48,000 distinct CDR3 sequences. Overall study findings and caveats: Within a donor, both naive subsets shared TRBV-TRBJ usage, unlike memory cells. Partial loss of CXCR3 expression followed cryopreservation; most assays used fresh PBMCs.

The receptor was derived from a human donor in good health. Some clones in this sample may be carry-over from other donors' samples. Sequenced: memory CD8+ T cells from blood. The chain joins TRBV28 to TRBJ2-7; TCRdb's D call of TRBD1 is untestable without DNA. CDR3 loop: CASSFKGRGPYEQYF.